The 8 T cell receptor beta chains below come from one sample, sequenced in a study of blood T cell repertoires in COVID-19. The assay was immunoSEQ multiplex PCR, and TCRdb's table has in-frame clones only and misses some. The table records about 410,000 clones, around nine tenths of them present only once. The sample taken for sequencing was peripheral blood. The origin of the receptors is a woman aged 40 to 55 with COVID-19, enrolled during active disease.

The rearrangement links TRBV7-2 to TRBJ2-1; no clear D. Germline loops: CDR1 SGHTA, CDR2 FQGNSA. The CDR3 sequence is 15 residues long. Between the trimmed V and J ends, which lost 6 bases and 8 bases, there was a span of 20 bases. The CDR3 region is CASSSIIESRDEQFF. In nucleotides, the CDR3 is TGTGCCAGCAGTTCGATTATCGAGTCACGAGATGAGCAGTTCTTC.

The gene calls are TRBV19 and TRBJ2-3, with a possible D match to TRBD1 (6 bases). The germline gives CDR1 LNHDA, CDR2 SQIVND (reference sequence). Trimming removed 7 bases from V and 0 bases from J, with 11 bases in between. The CDR3 has 14 residues. The DNA of the CDR3 is TGTGCCAGTACAGGGGATTGGAGCACAGATACGCAGTATTTT. Amino acid sequence: CASTGDWSTDTQYF.

The rearrangement links TRBV7-9 to TRBJ1-5; TRBD1 matches at 7 bases. After removal of 1 base from V and 7 bases from J, the junction contained 7 bases not matched to a gene. The germline gives CDR1 SEHNR, CDR2 FQNEAQ (reference sequence). The CDR3 runs 15 residues. CDR3 sequence reads: CASSLGATGEQPQHF. The CDR3 DNA sequence: TGTGCCAGCAGCTTAGGAGCTACAGGGGAACAGCCCCAGCATTTT.

CDR3 region: CASSPQGIGETQYF. CDR3 DNA: TGTGCCAGCTCACCACAGGGGATCGGGGAGACCCAGTACTTC. The rearrangement joins TRBV18 to TRBJ2-5, with D maybe TRBD1 (5 bases). V lost 1 base, J lost 5 bases, and 11 bases lay in between. The CDR3 totals 14 residues. Germline assignment: CDR1 KGHSH and CDR2 LQKENI.

V usage is TRBV1 and J usage is TRBJ2-1; the D call of TRBD2 is as the table states it, not checked on the DNA. TRBV1 is annotated as a pseudogene. The CDR3 has 16 amino acids. For the CDR3, the DNA is TGCACCAGCAGCCCCGACTCCAGCGGGAGTAACAATGAGCAGTTCTTC. Residues: CTSSPDSSGSNNEQFF.

V is TRBV19 and J is TRBJ1-3; TRBD1 matches 8 bases. CDR1 is LNHDA, CDR2 SQIVND, per germline (reference sequence). The CDR3 length is 14 residues. With V trimmed by 10 bases and J by 4 bases, 9 bases remained unmatched. The CDR3 reads CATTDRATGNTIYF. The DNA for the CDR3 is TGTGCCACTACGGACAGGGCCACCGGAAACACCATATATTTT. The full variable domain, with the rest looked up from reference TRBV19 and TRBJ1-3, is DGGITQSPKYLFRKEGQNVTLSCEQNLNHDAMYWYRQDPGQGLRLIYYSQIVNDFQKGDIAEGYSVSREKKESFPLTVTSAQKNPTAFYLCATTDRATGNTIYFGEGSWLTVV.

This clone was picked up a small number of times. The chain employs TRBV9 and TRBJ1-1; 7 bases agree with TRBD1. CDR3 length: 14 amino acids. Germline V gene sequence: CDR1 SGDLS, CDR2 YYNGEE. With 0 bases clipped from V and 9 bases from J, the junction kept 8 bases outside the gene matches. Here the CDR3 DNA reads TGTGCCAGCAGCGTAGTCGGGTCACAGGGGAAAGCTTTCTTT. It codes for CASSVVGSQGKAFF.

V and J are TRBV5-1 and TRBJ2-7; D unclear. The length of the CDR3 is 14 residues. CDR1 and CDR2 from the germline V gene are SGHRS and YFSETQ. Trimming cost V 0 bases and J 2 bases, with 9 bases left between them. The chain's CDR3 is CASSLATPTYEQYF. In nucleotides, the CDR3 is TGCGCCAGCAGCTTGGCGACACCCACCTACGAGCAGTACTTC.